One and the same sample provided the 22 T cell receptor beta chains below, sequenced in a study of blood T cell repertoires in COVID-19. Method: immunoSEQ multiplex PCR; TCRdb's copy keeps in-frame clones and lacks some. The profile shows over 250,000 clones, approximately 89% of them singletons. The sample consisted of PBMCs or T cells enriched from blood (not recorded which). The receptors shown here come from a woman aged 55-70 years who had recovered from COVID-19.

This clone has a handful of counts. Sequence at one end of the junction differs from germline and may be a read error. This chain uses TRBV7-7 with TRBJ2-1; 11 nucleotides agree with TRBD2. The CDR3 loop spans 15 amino acids. Germline loops: CDR1 SSHAT, CDR2 FNYEAQ (reference sequence). The CDR3 loop is CASSLELAGDGEQFF. The CDR3 nucleotides are TGTGCTAGCAGCTTAGAACTAGCGGGAGACGGAGAGCAGTTCTTC.

This chain connects TRBV28 to TRBJ1-6, with TRBD1 identical over 10 bases. The J segment lost 10 bases and the V segment lost 4 bases, leaving 4 bases of the junction unmatched. The CDR3 has 14 residues. Per the germline V gene, CDR1 is MDHEN and CDR2 is SYDVKM. The CDR3 DNA reads TGTGCCAGCAGTTCCGGGACAGGGGCCTCACCCCTCCACTTT. Residues: CASSSGTGASPLHF.

V usage is TRBV27 and J usage is TRBJ1-4; D remains unclear. Germline V lookup: CDR1 MNHEY, CDR2 SMNVEV (reference sequence). The ends were cut back, 3 bases at V and 0 bases at J, with 5 bases in the middle. The CDR3 extends over 14 amino acids. DNA of the CDR3: TGTGCCAGCAGTTTCGTTGCAACTAATGAAAAACTGTTTTTT. Translating gives CASSFVATNEKLFF.

V usage is TRBV2 and J usage is TRBJ2-1; 8 nucleotides line up with TRBD2. The length of the CDR3 is 13 residues. The germline V gene has CDR1 SNHLY and CDR2 FYNNEI. V shed 7 bases, J shed 6 bases, and the junction held 5 bases outside the gene matches. CDR3 nucleotides: TGTGCCAGCACAGCGGGGGTTGGCAATGAGCAGTTCTTC. Translated: CASTAGVGNEQFF. Full variable domain (missing parts from reference TRBV2 and TRBJ2-1): EPEVTQTPSHQVTQMGQEVILRCVPISNHLYFYWYRQILGQKVEFLVSFYNNEISEKSEIFDDQFSVERPDGSNFTLKIRSTKLEDSAMYFCASTAGVGNEQFFGPGTRLTVL.

The V and J genes are TRBV6-5 and TRBJ1-2; tentatively, D is TRBD1 (6 bases). Trimming removed 6 bases from V and 7 bases from J, with 18 bases in between. The CDR3 spans 14 residues. Germline V gene lookup returns CDR1 MNHEY and CDR2 SVGAGI. CDR3 bases: TGTGCCAGCAGAGGGGCAGGGACAATAGCTGGCTACACCTTC. Amino acids: CASRGAGTIAGYTF.

The chain couples TRBV5-4 to TRBJ2-1, with a possible D match to TRBD1 (6 bases). CDR1 is SGHNT and CDR2 is YYREEE in the germline V gene (reference sequence). V shed 4 bases and J shed 10 bases, with 9 bases lying between them. The CDR3 is 11 residues long. CDR3 nucleotides: TGTGCCAGCAGCACGGGACAAGAGCAGTTCTTC. Residues: CASSTGQEQFF.

The gene calls are TRBV4-1 and TRBJ1-5; 9 nucleotides match TRBD1. After removal of 1 base from V and 4 bases from J, the junction contained 5 bases not matched to a gene. The V gene's germline CDR1 is MGHRA and CDR2 YSYEKL. CDR3 size: 16 residues. CDR3 sequence reads: CASSQAGTGINQPQHF. The CDR3 DNA reads TGCGCCAGCAGCCAAGCCGGGACAGGGATTAATCAGCCCCAGCATTTT.

J is TRBJ1-5 and V is TRBV24-1; D is perhaps TRBD1 (6 bases). The ends were cut back, 3 bases at V and 9 bases at J, with 20 bases in the middle. Looked up from germline, CDR1 is KGHDR and CDR2 is SFDVKD. The CDR3 is 16 residues long. CDR3 amino acids: CATSDTRTDLDRPQHF. The CDR3 DNA reads TGTGCCACCAGTGATACCCGGACTGATCTGGACAGGCCCCAGCATTTT.

DNA of the CDR3: TGTGCCACCATGGGAGGGGTGTCCGGGGAGCTGTTTTTT. Encoded protein: CATMGGVSGELFF. This chain links TRBV19 with TRBJ2-2, with TRBD2 matching over 7 bases. J lost 6 bases, V lost 10 bases, and 8 bases had no gene match. This CDR3 region has 13 residues. Germline V gives CDR1 LNHDA, CDR2 SQIVND (reference sequence).

The chain couples TRBV5-1 to TRBJ2-7, with D tentatively TRBD1 (7 bases). The CDR3 consists of 14 residues. From germline, CDR1 is SGHRS and CDR2 YFSETQ. V was clipped by 5 bases and J by 2 bases, with 14 bases between them. DNA for the CDR3: TGCGCCAGCAGGGTGCAGGGGGGCCCCTACGAGCAGTACTTC. Translation gives CASRVQGGPYEQYF.

The chain is built from TRBV30 and TRBJ1-1, with a tentative D call TRBD1 (5 bases). Germline loops: CDR1 GTSNPN, CDR2 SVGIG (reference sequence). This CDR3 region has 11 residues. The V end was cut by 8 bases, the J end by 7 bases, with 14 bases between. CDR3 region: CAGALRDEAFF. CDR3 sequence (DNA): TGTGCCGGGGCTCTCCGGGATGAAGCTTTCTTT. The whole variable domain, remainder taken from reference TRBV30 and TRBJ1-1, is SQTIHQWPATLVQPVGSPLSLECTVEGTSNPNLYWYRQAAGRGLQLLFYSVGIGQISSEVPQNLSASRPQDRQFILSSKKLLLSDSGFYLCAGALRDEAFFGQGTRLTVV.

The chain employs TRBV30 and TRBJ2-3, with D possibly being TRBD1 (6 bases). V lost 0 bases and J 7 bases, leaving 11 bases between the germline ends. Germline CDR1 and CDR2: GTSNPN and SVGIG (reference sequence). This CDR3 is 13 amino acids long. CDR3 in amino acids: CAWSVSRGYTQYF. Written as DNA, the CDR3 is TGTGCCTGGAGTGTAAGCAGGGGCTATACGCAGTATTTT.

This chain's CDR3 is CAQGGLPGGYTF. The CDR3 DNA reads as TGTGCCCAAGGGGGCCTCCCCGGCGGCTACACCTTC. The chain joins TRBV2 to TRBJ1-2; 7 bases match TRBD1. Germline V gene sequence: CDR1 SNHLY, CDR2 FYNNEI. CDR3 length: 12 amino acids. V lost 11 bases to trimming and J lost 8 bases; unmatched junction nucleotides: 11.

This clone was detected a few times. The chain combines TRBV18 with TRBJ2-3; 8 bases are shared with TRBD2. The CDR3 length is 14 residues. Trimming cost V 7 bases and J 4 bases; bases outside gene matches: 7. Germline lookup yields CDR1 KGHSH and CDR2 LQKENI. CDR3 nucleotides: TGTGCCAGCTGGCGAGCGGGGGACCCAGATACGCAGTATTTT. Amino acids: CASWRAGDPDTQYF.

The chain couples TRBV21-1 to TRBJ2-7; the tabulated D call, TRBD2, remains unverified against the DNA. TRBV21-1 is tagged as a pseudogene. CDR3 length equals 16 residues. The CDR3 coding sequence is TGTGCCAGCAGCAAAAGCGGGCGTAGGGGCCCCTACGAGCAGTACTTC. Translated: CASSKSGRRGPYEQYF.

V usage is TRBV5-1 and J usage is TRBJ2-2; 7 positions agree with TRBD2. The CDR3 has 14 amino acids. Trimming removed 7 bases from V and 6 bases from J; junction bases left unmatched: 9. Germline V CDR1 and CDR2: SGHRS, YFSETQ. CDR3 residues: CASLPTAGAGELFF. CDR3 in DNA: TGCGCCAGCCTACCTACCGCGGGGGCCGGGGAGCTGTTTTTT.

V gene TRBV29-1 combines with J gene TRBJ2-3; TRBD1 agrees at 9 bases. CDR1 is SQVTM, CDR2 ANQGSEA, per germline. J was trimmed by 3 bases and V by 8 bases; bases with no gene match: 9. This CDR3 contains 14 residues. Here the CDR3 DNA reads TGCAGCTTTTCTGACAGGGGGAAGACAGATACGCAGTATTTT. It specifies CSFSDRGKTDTQYF.

V is TRBV18 and J is TRBJ2-1, with 15 bases that match TRBD2. The CDR3 consists of 16 residues. J gave up 8 bases and V 4 bases, and 6 bases lay outside the gene matches. The V gene's germline CDR1 is KGHSH and CDR2 LQKENI. The CDR3 reads CASSRRTSGRADEQFF. In DNA, the CDR3 is TGTGCCAGCTCACGTCGGACTAGCGGGAGGGCAGATGAGCAGTTCTTC.

The chain uses TRBV7-6 and TRBJ1-1; D unresolved. Germline CDR1 and CDR2: SGHVS and FNYEAQ. Trimming removed 1 base at V and 5 bases at J, with 8 bases between. This CDR3 contains 13 residues. The CDR3: CASSLELETEAFF. The CDR3 DNA reads TGTGCCAGCAGCTTAGAGCTTGAAACTGAAGCTTTCTTT.

This chain connects TRBV6-1 to TRBJ1-6, with D possibly TRBD1 on 5 matching bases. CDR3 size: 14 residues. V was clipped by 2 bases and J by 11 bases, with 13 bases between them. Germline lookup yields CDR1 MNHNS and CDR2 SASEGT. CDR3 amino acids: CASSESRGSTPLHF. As DNA, the CDR3 is TGTGCCAGCAGTGAATCTAGGGGATCGACACCCCTCCACTTT.

This clone was recorded once. The chain recombines TRBV15 with TRBJ2-7; TRBD1 aligns across 8 bases. The length of the CDR3 is 14 residues. J was trimmed by 0 bases and V by 5 bases; bases with no gene match: 3. Per germline, CDR1 LNHNV and CDR2 YYDKDF (reference sequence). In nucleotides, the CDR3 is TGTGCCACCAGCGGTGGACAGGGCTCCTACGAGCAGTACTTC. This codes for CATSGGQGSYEQYF.

In nucleotides, the CDR3 is TGTGCCAGTAGTATGGCTAGGTTTGGGGAGACCCAGTACTTC. Translated: CASSMARFGETQYF. The rearrangement links TRBV19 to TRBJ2-5; no reliable D call. With 3 bases removed from V and 5 bases from J, the gap between germline ends came to 13 bases. The germline gives CDR1 LNHDA, CDR2 SQIVND (reference sequence). The CDR3 extends over 14 amino acids. Using reference TRBV19 and TRBJ2-5 for the parts outside the CDR3, the full variable domain is DGGITQSPKYLFRKEGQNVTLSCEQNLNHDAMYWYRQDPGQGLRLIYYSQIVNDFQKGDIAEGYSVSREKKESFPLTVTSAQKNPTAFYLCASSMARFGETQYFGPGTRLLVL.